This T cell receptor (beta chain) was identified during a study of T cell changes during pregnancy in multiple sclerosis. TCRdb's table, derived via immunoSEQ multiplex PCR, lists solely in-frame clones and lacks some. Found here are 90,000 to 150,000 clones, approximately 93% of them singletons; the top ten hold under 7%. The V gene lost 1 base and the J gene lost 2 bases, with 6 bases spanning the gap. Germline V gene data show CDR1 as LNHNV and CDR2 as YYDKDF (reference sequence). This CDR3 spans 14 amino acids. The clonotype comes from a female donor with multiple sclerosis, enrolled in a pregnancy study. Sequences were derived from peripheral blood, sampled before pregnancy. This chain uses TRBV15 with TRBJ1-5, with D possibly TRBD1 on 5 matching bases. CDR3 nucleotide sequence: TGTGCCACCAGCAGAGGGGGGGGCAATCAGCCCCAGCATTTT. Amino acid sequence: CATSRGGGNQPQHF.